This T cell receptor beta chain was retrieved from a study of T cells expressing NK-cell markers. At the level of the study: Sequenced donors, eight in total, included seven who were HCMV-seropositive and one who was seronegative. Notes on the study in general: As a fraction of CD8+ T cells, dominant NKG2C+ clonotypes reached about 1.0-7.0% in about six donors.

Comment on this clonotype: Its antigen is currently unknown.

The CDR3 extends over 12 amino acids. TCR beta cDNA was generated via 5'RACE template switching incorporating UMIs. TCRdb re-called the 5' RACE reads; one entry per CDR3 protein, DNA not given. There are about 460,000 distinct CDR3 sequences in the sample, with almost 1.5% held by the top ten. The chain carries TRBV12-3 or TRBV12-4 and TRBJ2-5. The clonotype was recovered from a woman aged 50 to 65 in good health. Source material: blood T cells: a sorted CD56 or NKG2C T cell subset, CD4+ or CD8+ T cells, or bulk PBMC T cells (not recorded which). The CDR3 here is CASSLVLGTQYF.